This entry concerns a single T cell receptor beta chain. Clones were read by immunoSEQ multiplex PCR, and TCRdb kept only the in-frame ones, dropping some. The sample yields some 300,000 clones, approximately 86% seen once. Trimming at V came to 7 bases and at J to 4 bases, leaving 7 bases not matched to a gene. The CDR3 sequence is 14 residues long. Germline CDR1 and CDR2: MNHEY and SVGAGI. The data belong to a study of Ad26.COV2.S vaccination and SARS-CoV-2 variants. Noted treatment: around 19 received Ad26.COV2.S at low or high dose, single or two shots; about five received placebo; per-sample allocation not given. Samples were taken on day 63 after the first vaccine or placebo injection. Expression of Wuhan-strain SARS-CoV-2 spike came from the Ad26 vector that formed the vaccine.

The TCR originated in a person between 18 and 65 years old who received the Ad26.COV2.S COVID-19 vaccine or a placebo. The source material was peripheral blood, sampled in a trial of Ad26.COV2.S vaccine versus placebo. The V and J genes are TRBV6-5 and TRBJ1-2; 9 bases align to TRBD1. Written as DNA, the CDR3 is TGTGCCAGCAACCCGACAGGGGGACCCTATGGCTACACCTTC. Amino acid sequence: CASNPTGGPYGYTF.